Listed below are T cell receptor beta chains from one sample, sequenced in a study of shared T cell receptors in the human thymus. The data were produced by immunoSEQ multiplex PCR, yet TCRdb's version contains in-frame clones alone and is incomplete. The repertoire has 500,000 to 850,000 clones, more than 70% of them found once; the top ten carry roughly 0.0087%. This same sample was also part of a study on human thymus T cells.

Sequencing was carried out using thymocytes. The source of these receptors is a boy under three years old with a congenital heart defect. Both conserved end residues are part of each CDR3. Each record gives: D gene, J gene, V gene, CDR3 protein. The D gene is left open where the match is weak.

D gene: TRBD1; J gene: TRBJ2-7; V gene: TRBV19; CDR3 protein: CASSPTDRDSYEQYF
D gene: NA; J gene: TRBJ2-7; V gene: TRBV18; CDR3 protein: CASSPRSPGSRYEQYF
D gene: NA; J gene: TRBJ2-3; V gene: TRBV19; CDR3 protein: CASSADFSDTQYF
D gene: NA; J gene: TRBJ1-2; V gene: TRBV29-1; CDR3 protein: CSVEETGHSYGYTF
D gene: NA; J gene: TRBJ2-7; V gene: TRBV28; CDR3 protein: CASSFPLEVTSSYEQYF
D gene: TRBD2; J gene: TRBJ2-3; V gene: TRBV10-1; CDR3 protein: CASSGGSGPTDTQYF
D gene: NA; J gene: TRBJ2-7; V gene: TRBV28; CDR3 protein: CASSFSPVYEQYF
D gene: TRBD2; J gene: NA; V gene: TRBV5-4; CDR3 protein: CASSFSGGGDTSLYEQYF
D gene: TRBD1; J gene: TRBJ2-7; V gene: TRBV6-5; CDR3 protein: CASSRGTVYEQYF
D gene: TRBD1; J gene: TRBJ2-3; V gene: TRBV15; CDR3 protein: CATRWDRGLTDTQYF
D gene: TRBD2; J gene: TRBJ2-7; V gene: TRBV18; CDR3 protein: CASSPGGEGGLYEQYF
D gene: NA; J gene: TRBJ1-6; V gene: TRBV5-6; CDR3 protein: CASSSVGVGYNSPLHF
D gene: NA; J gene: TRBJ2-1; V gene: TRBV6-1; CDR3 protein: CASSETGKQGNEQFF
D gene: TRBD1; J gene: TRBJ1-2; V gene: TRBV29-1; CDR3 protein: CSVERWGRSGGARGYTF
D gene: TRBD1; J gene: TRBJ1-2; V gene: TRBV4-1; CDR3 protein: CASSQDNIGQGEF
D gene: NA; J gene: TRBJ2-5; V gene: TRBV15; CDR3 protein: CATSRSTGEGETQYF
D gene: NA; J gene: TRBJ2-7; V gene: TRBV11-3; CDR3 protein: CASSVGRDSTYEQYF
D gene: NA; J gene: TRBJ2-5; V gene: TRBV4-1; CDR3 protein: CASSQEGSAGAVQETQYF
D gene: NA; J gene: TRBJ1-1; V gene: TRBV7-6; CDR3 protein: CASSFGAYGEDTEAFF
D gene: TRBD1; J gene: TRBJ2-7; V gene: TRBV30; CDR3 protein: CAWSQPGQGYEQYF
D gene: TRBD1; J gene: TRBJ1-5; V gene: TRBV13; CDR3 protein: CASSVGGGDQPQHF
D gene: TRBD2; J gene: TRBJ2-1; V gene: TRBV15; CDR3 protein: CATSRGSPGSGGKNERNEQFF